This TCR beta chain was sequenced in a study of T cell responses to AZD1222 COVID-19 vaccine. This CDR3 region has 19 residues. V was pared by 0 bases and J by 1 base, with 18 bases between. Germline CDR1 SGHVS, CDR2 FNYEAQ. Clones were sequenced by immunoSEQ multiplex PCR, and TCRdb holds only the in-frame ones, with some missing. The sample records about 200,000 clones, 80% to 90% being singletons. The receptor's source is an adult in good health. Sequenced material: peripheral blood, taken on day 0 of AZD1222 vaccination. The chain couples TRBV7-6 to TRBJ2-2; D gene unclear. Here the CDR3 DNA reads TGTGCCAGCAGCTTAGCGGGTTCCTGGCTAGTAGAGAACACCGGGGAGCTGTTTTTT. Residues: CASSLAGSWLVENTGELFF.